This T cell receptor (beta chain) was sequenced during a study of blood T cell repertoires in COVID-19. Only a few counts were recorded for this clone. Germline trimming cut 7 bases from V and 8 bases from J; bases unmatched to any gene: 13. There are 16 residues in the CDR3. Per the germline V gene, CDR1 is SGHAT and CDR2 is FQNNGV. Using immunoSEQ multiplex PCR, the repertoire was profiled, and TCRdb retains in-frame clones only, with some absent. The table lists around 220,000 clones, over 75% of them singletons. This TCR was recovered from a middle-aged woman with acute COVID-19. The gene calls are TRBV11-2 and TRBJ1-6; 8 bases fit TRBD1. Material for sequencing was PBMCs or T cells enriched from blood (not recorded which). The CDR3 DNA follows: TGTGCCAGCAACTTGGGGACAGGCAGGTTGCATTCACCCCTCCACTTT. Its translation: CASNLGTGRLHSPLHF.